This T cell receptor beta chain came from a study of T-cell reconstitution after alpha-beta-depleted transplantation in children. Construction of the TCRbeta library involved unique molecular identifiers. MiXCR, applied by TCRdb to the PCR reads, yields one record per CDR3 protein. The sample includes 200,000 to 250,000 distinct CDR3 sequences, 8% to 10% of them seen just once. CDR1 and CDR2 (germline): LNHDA, SQIVND (reference sequence). The CDR3 spans 16 residues. The V gene lost 5 bases and the J gene lost 0 bases, with 16 bases spanning the gap. This clonotype was counted a few times. This receptor was taken from a human donor who donated a stem cell graft to a child with acute lymphoblastic leukemia. Sequencing used PBMCs from the stem cell graft donor, obtained from the stem cell graft. The V and J genes are TRBV19 and TRBJ2-5, with D perhaps matching TRBD2 (6 bases). The CDR3 is CASSLIAALYQETQYF. CDR3 coding DNA: TGTGCCAGTAGTTTGATAGCGGCATTGTACCAAGAGACCCAGTACTTC.